A selection of T cell receptor beta chains follows, all from one sample in a study of control samples from healthy donors and cancer patients. Only in-frame clones appear in the TCRdb table, and some are missing; sequencing was by immunoSEQ multiplex PCR. The sample contains around 30,000 clones, approximately 94% of which appear only once. The sample was blood. The receptors shown here come from a man aged 55 to 70 in good health. The CDR3 runs from the conserved cysteine through the conserved F or W. The order of the fields is clone size, V gene, J gene, D gene, CDR3 protein, CDR3 DNA. A D gene is named only where the DNA matches it firmly. Size is omitted from some rows. Given values are once, few, many or a class for expanded clones.

>-|TRBV27|TRBJ2-7|TRBD2
CASSLGTSGVYEQYF
TGTGCCAGCAGTTTGGGGACTAGCGGGGTCTACGAGCAGTACTTC
>-|TRBV5-1|TRBJ2-7|-
CASSLYSKPYEQYF
TGCGCCAGCAGCTTGTACAGTAAGCCCTACGAGCAGTACTTC
>-|TRBV28|TRBJ1-2|TRBD1
CASSQDRARGYTF
TGTGCCAGCAGTCAAGACAGGGCGCGTGGCTACACCTTC
>-|TRBV27|TRBJ1-1|-
CASSRAWNTEAFF
TGTGCCAGCAGCAGAGCCTGGAACACTGAAGCTTTCTTT
>-|TRBV28|TRBJ2-2|TRBD2
CASSFFSGGVATGELFF
TGTGCCAGCAGTTTTTTTAGCGGGGGGGTGGCCACCGGGGAGCTGTTTTTT
>-|TRBV5-1|TRBJ1-2|-
CASSLAGINYGYTF
TGCGCCAGCAGCTTGGCAGGGATCAACTATGGCTACACCTTC
>-|TRBV6-1|TRBJ2-5|-
CASSEVGGGGETQYF
TGTGCCAGCAGTGAAGTAGGGGGAGGAGGAGAGACCCAGTACTTC
>few|TRBV21-1|TRBJ1-2|-
CASIGGNYGYTF
TGTGCCAGCATTGGAGGGAACTATGGCTACACCTTC
>-|TRBV18|TRBJ2-1|-
CASSPTLLATSYNEQFF
TGTGCCAGCTCACCTACCCTCTTAGCCACGTCCTACAATGAGCAGTTCTTC
>-|TRBV28|TRBJ1-4|-
CASSLGGVMEEKLFF
TGTGCCAGCAGTTTAGGAGGGGTCATGGAGGAAAAACTGTTTTTT
>-|TRBV9|TRBJ1-2|TRBD1
CASSVVGQGHGYTF
TGTGCCAGCAGCGTAGTAGGACAGGGGCATGGCTACACCTTC
>-|TRBV27|TRBJ1-2|-
CASSSMSGHNYGYTF
TGTGCCAGCAGCTCCATGTCGGGACACAACTATGGCTACACCTTC
>-|TRBV28|TRBJ1-1|-
CASSMNTEAFF
TGTGCCAGCAGCATGAACACTGAAGCTTTCTTT
>-|TRBV4-3|TRBJ1-2|-
CASSQETGGGYTF
TGCGCCAGCAGCCAAGAGACGGGAGGGGGCTACACCTTC
>-|TRBV3-1/TRBV3-2|TRBJ1-1|-
CASSHRQNTEAFF
TGTGCCAGCAGCCACCGACAGAACACTGAAGCTTTCTTT
>-|TRBV2|TRBJ2-1|-
CASLLGLSYNEQFF
TGTGCCAGCCTCTTGGGGCTCTCCTACAATGAGCAGTTCTTC
>-|TRBV6-2/TRBV6-3|TRBJ2-7|TRBD1
CASTPGQGLSYEQYF
TGTGCCAGCACCCCGGGACAGGGGCTTTCCTACGAGCAGTACTTC
>-|TRBV14|TRBJ1-1|-
CASSLVGDTEAFF
TGTGCCAGCAGCCTCGTGGGGGACACTGAAGCTTTCTTT
>-|TRBV7-6|TRBJ1-6|TRBD1
CASSRTGGQGNSPLHF
TGTGCCAGCAGCCGAACGGGAGGACAGGGGAATTCACCCCTCCACTTT
>-|TRBV3-1/TRBV3-2|TRBJ2-3|TRBD2
CASSPSGKRGTTSTDTQYF
TGTGCCAGCAGCCCCTCGGGGAAGCGGGGGACCACTAGCACAGATACGCAGTATTTT
>-|TRBV12-3/TRBV12-4|TRBJ2-5|-
CASRRTEQETQYF
TGTGCCAGCAGAAGGACAGAGCAAGAGACCCAGTACTTC
>-|TRBV27|TRBJ1-1|TRBD1
CASSLLGTGAMNTEAFF
TGTGCCAGCAGTTTATTGGGGACAGGGGCGATGAACACTGAAGCTTTCTTT
>-|TRBV5-1|TRBJ2-7|TRBD1
CASSSGGTYEQYF
TGCGCCAGCAGCTCAGGGGGAACCTACGAGCAGTACTTC
>-|TRBV13|TRBJ2-3|-
CASGLAGTQYF
TGTGCCAGCGGCCTGGCTGGTACGCAGTATTTT
>once|TRBV28|TRBJ1-2|-
CASTWPNRGYGYTF
TGTGCCAGCACCTGGCCTAACCGGGGCTATGGCTACACCTTC
>-|TRBV19|TRBJ2-5|TRBD2
CASSVPGLAGGPETQYF
TGTGCCAGTAGTGTTCCGGGACTAGCGGGGGGTCCAGAGACCCAGTACTTC
>few|TRBV7-2|TRBJ2-7|-
CASSLADYEQYF
TGTGCCAGCAGCTTAGCCGACTACGAGCAGTACTTC
>-|TRBV4-1|TRBJ1-2|-
CASSQGRQRGDYGYTF
TGCGCCAGCAGCCAAGGACGACAGCGCGGGGACTATGGCTACACCTTC
>once|TRBV28|TRBJ2-7|-
CASSFMSSFYEQYF
TGTGCCAGCAGTTTTATGTCGTCCTTCTACGAGCAGTACTTC
>-|TRBV5-1|TRBJ2-5|TRBD2
CASISQSGGAGETQYF
TGCGCCAGCATCAGTCAGAGCGGGGGGGCCGGGGAGACCCAGTACTTC
>-|TRBV2|TRBJ1-6|-
CASSEGRSFRDSPLHF
TGTGCCAGCAGTGAGGGACGTTCCTTCAGGGATTCACCCCTCCACTTT
>-|TRBV7-2|TRBJ2-5|-
CASSLAGSVRTQYF
TGTGCCAGCAGCTTAGCGGGCAGTGTTCGGACCCAGTACTTC
>-|TRBV5-8|TRBJ1-1|-
CASRGRPRNTEAFF
TGTGCCAGCCGGGGTCGTCCTCGGAACACTGAAGCTTTCTTT
>-|TRBV7-7|TRBJ1-4|-
CASSLGTNEKLFF
TGTGCCAGCAGCTTAGGGACTAATGAAAAACTGTTTTTT
>-|TRBV10-3|TRBJ2-3|TRBD2
CASSGGAGGTDTQYF
TGTGCCTCTAGCGGGGGGGCGGGTGGAACAGATACGCAGTATTTT
>-|TRBV29-1|TRBJ2-1|TRBD2
CSTWTSGGRTYNEQFF
TGCAGCACATGGACTAGCGGGGGTCGTACCTACAATGAGCAGTTCTTC
>-|TRBV30|TRBJ2-5|-
CAWSGGLQETQYF
TGTGCCTGGAGCGGGGGACTCCAAGAGACCCAGTACTTC
>-|TRBV28|TRBJ1-1|TRBD1
CASSLNGPQGRDGPFF
TGTGCCAGCAGTTTAAATGGACCACAGGGGCGCGACGGGCCTTTCTTT
>-|TRBV5-6|TRBJ2-7|-
CASSLDGGRNYEQYF
TGTGCCAGCAGCTTGGATGGAGGCAGAAACTACGAGCAGTACTTC
>-|TRBV11-3|TRBJ2-7|-
CASSLVGGFYEQYF
TGTGCCAGCAGCTTAGTTGGGGGCTTCTACGAGCAGTACTTC
>-|TRBV2|TRBJ2-1|-
CASRYLVPNEQFF
TGTGCCAGCAGATACCTAGTACCGAATGAGCAGTTCTTC
>-|TRBV5-5|TRBJ1-2|-
CASSLGRDNYGYTF
TGTGCCAGCAGCTTGGGCAGGGATAACTATGGCTACACCTTC
>-|TRBV18|TRBJ2-1|-
CASSPRGTSYNEQFF
TGTGCCAGCTCACCACGGGGGACTTCCTACAATGAGCAGTTCTTC
>-|TRBV3-1/TRBV3-2|TRBJ1-1|-
CASSASRGYTEAFF
TGTGCCAGCAGCGCGTCGAGGGGCTACACTGAAGCTTTCTTT
>-|TRBV27|TRBJ1-1|TRBD1
CASSFLPGTGGETEAFF
TGTGCCAGCAGTTTCCTGCCAGGGACAGGGGGTGAAACTGAAGCTTTCTTT
>-|TRBV19|TRBJ1-4|-
CASKGVLNEKLFF
TGTGCCAGTAAGGGAGTACTGAATGAAAAACTGTTTTTT
>-|TRBV7-9|TRBJ2-1|-
CASSLQASWDEQFF
TGTGCCAGCAGCTTACAGGCCTCGTGGGATGAGCAGTTCTTC
>-|TRBV19|TRBJ1-3|-
CASSKGTLNSGNTIYF
TGTGCCAGTAGTAAGGGGACACTCAACTCTGGAAACACCATATATTTT
>-|TRBV4-1|TRBJ1-2|-
CASSNRSTIGAYGYTF
TGCGCCAGCTCTAACCGTTCAACAATAGGGGCCTATGGCTACACCTTC
>-|TRBV6-1|TRBJ1-1|-
CASSEVGLPNTEAFF
TGTGCCAGCAGTGAAGTTGGCCTCCCGAACACTGAAGCTTTCTTT
>-|TRBV27|TRBJ2-3|TRBD2
CASSSLGGVKDTQYF
TGTGCCAGCAGTTCCCTTGGGGGGGTGAAAGATACGCAGTATTTT
>-|TRBV29-1|TRBJ1-2|TRBD1
CSCGQGHYGYTF
TGCAGCTGTGGACAGGGACACTATGGCTACACCTTC
>-|TRBV27|TRBJ2-1|-
CASSQWLTNNEQFF
TGTGCCAGCAGCCAGTGGCTTACCAACAATGAGCAGTTCTTC
>-|TRBV6-1|TRBJ2-7|-
CASSESLHLSSYEQYF
TGTGCCAGCAGTGAATCACTACACCTGAGCTCCTACGAGCAGTACTTC
>-|TRBV19|TRBJ1-6|-
CASSKGNSPLHF
TGTGCCAGTTCCAAGGGAAATTCACCCCTCCACTTT
>-|TRBV4-3|TRBJ2-7|-
CASSQDAQVPISYEQYF
TGCGCCAGCAGCCAAGACGCGCAGGTTCCCATCTCCTACGAGCAGTACTTC
>-|TRBV7-8|TRBJ1-1|-
CASSPHRSEAFF
TGTGCCAGCAGCCCCCATCGTTCTGAAGCTTTCTTT
>-|TRBV7-8|TRBJ2-3|-
CASSPGESTDTQYF
TGTGCCAGCAGCCCCGGGGAAAGCACAGATACGCAGTATTTT
>-|TRBV4-2|TRBJ2-3|-
CASSQGEASGTDTQYF
TGTGCCAGCAGCCAAGGGGAGGCTAGCGGCACAGATACGCAGTATTTT